This T cell receptor (beta chain) came from a study of cytomegalovirus exposure and HLA in healthy donors listed by TCRdb under 2017. Concerning the study at large: An earlier analysis of fewer than 750 of the donors reported 276 Gb of sequence data and 117 million unique TCR beta sequences obtained from some 200 million T cells. Because of strong linkage in the cohort, 5 or 6 DR-DQ haplotypes were treated as single units for association and clustering. The study aimed to test whether signatures of past pathogen exposure could be identified by cataloging public T cell receptors. Genome-wide SNP genotypes for about 65% of the roughly 670 donors were used in a later genetic analysis, which treated that subset as a discovery cohort. The study used immunosequencing to profile the T cell repertoires of approximately 630 subjects and linked those repertoires to cytomegalovirus serostatus. Rather than drawing on any new phenotypic data, the later analysis identified candidate immune exposures from TCR beta sequences and the way those sequences occurred across donors. An early release that covered more than 550 HLA-typed donors contained approximately 290 gigabases of sequencing data and 80 million or so unique TCR sequences. Among roughly 400 genotyped donors of the cohort, an average of approximately 200,000 unique TCR beta nucleotide sequences was sequenced per donor, of which approximately 19% were non-productive. HLA typing covered class I and class II loci at four-digit resolution. Donor age, sex, ethnicity and CMV serostatus were compiled alongside the repertoire data. Besides the first cohort of roughly 660 subjects, a separate validation cohort made up of over a hundred different subjects was used. In a later analysis, previously published TCR beta repertoires from 550 to 750 donors were re-analyzed and high-resolution HLA genotyping was added so that TCR occurrence patterns could be studied. The number of typed donors differed by locus: about 620-640 for A, B, C, DRB1 and DQB1; 522 for DQA1; 606 for DPA1; and some 430 for DPB1. Every repertoire in the discovery cohort had been generated on one and the same sequencing platform. To predict cytomegalovirus infection status, the study brought together high-throughput TCR immunosequencing, statistical association of individual TCRs with disease status, and machine learning. An earlier analysis of around 580 of the donors used high-throughput TCR beta sequencing to judge whether each TCR beta V gene segment behaved as functional or pseudogenic. Of the roughly 400 genotyped donors, 65% to 90% were placed in the genetic ancestry cluster associated with self-reported Caucasian donors. Overall results and qualifications from the work: The earlier analysis of 587 of the donors excluded over 15 rarely observed V segments, including chromosome 9 orphons, because counts were too low. Because HLA typing was missing for some donors at each locus, association tests included only the typed subset. In both the original and validation cohorts, the classifier was reported to diagnose cytomegalovirus status with high specificity and sensitivity. A later genetic analysis associated a missense DCLRE1C variant with V-gene and J-gene trimming of TCR beta chains, and an independent cohort replicated the association. According to a later genetic analysis, donors in an Asian-associated ancestry cluster had fewer N-insertions in productive TCRs than the approximately 610-donor mean. A further reported finding was that TCR beta sequences accurately predicted the HLA-A and HLA-B alleles for most subjects in the first cohort. In a later analysis, the rate of TCR association differed among HLA loci, with DRB1 alleles having the most associated TCRs and HLA-C alleles having the fewest. Correlated functional status among segregating V segments might reflect linkage disequilibrium, but an unknown experimental factor could not be ruled out. In the study, around 160 TCR beta chains were listed as associated with cytomegalovirus. Sequencing depth was assumed to be roughly uniform across donors in the presence/absence analyses, though that assumption may not hold. In a later analysis, several top co-occurrence clusters were reported to appear linked to parvovirus B19, influenza, CMV and Epstein-Barr virus. A cluster of highly shared sequence variants was judged likely to represent a technical artifact of the sequencing pipeline. According to the authors, the approach could potentially be generalized to other disease states and immunological phenotypes. While some public TCRs were present in many individuals, most TCR sequences turned up only very rarely across donors. Strong co-occurrence of HLA alleles, especially DR and DQ, made assigning TCR associations to individual alleles difficult. A later analysis found that most CMV-associated TCR beta chains appeared HLA-restricted, with HLA associations seemingly driven largely by CMV exposure. Broadly in line with IMGT annotations, most TCR beta V segments showed up in productive rearrangements about 87% or about 30% of the time in an earlier analysis of about 500 of the donors. Specific HLA alleles were associated with 16,951 TCR beta sequences at a false discovery rate of 0.05 in a later analysis. Only TCR beta chains were sequenced in this cohort, and the absence of alpha or paired-chain data limited detectable features. Because the 87-base-pair reads could not distinguish some IMGT-functional V segments, including TRBV6-2 and TRBV6-3, those segments were excluded. The only immune exposure information available for the cohort was CMV serostatus. A few of the identified cytomegalovirus-associated TCR beta chains were confirmed in vitro to be specific for cytomegalovirus antigens. In a later analysis, HLA-associated TCR beta chains showed more clonal expansion and lower generation probabilities than non-associated chains that were equally common.

This clone was picked up a small number of times. Which antigen it targets is not known. Within one base of it there is no much larger clone, and no base qualities were kept. Receptor amplification or capture employed the immunoSEQ multiplex PCR assay. A mixture of 60 forward primers for TCR Vbeta segments and 13 reverse primers for TCR Jbeta segments was used in the multiplex PCR. The CDR3 region of rearranged TCR beta genes was amplified from genomic DNA by a multiplex PCR assay. The Illumina HiSeq System was used to sequence the amplified TCR beta libraries as 87-base-pair reads. The published analysis was carried out like this. Across the 600 to 700 repertoires, a later analysis counted 60 million to 90 million unique TCR beta chains, roughly 11 million of which were shared by at least two donors. Raw reads were error-corrected and collapsed into unique sequences by a nearest-neighbor algorithm in which closely related sequences were merged to remove PCR and sequencing errors. CDR3 sequences were aligned to IMGT reference sequences to assign V, D and J gene segments. For a sequence to be retained, a match of at least six nucleotides was required to both a V gene segment and a J gene segment. A rearrangement counted as productive if the CDR3 had no stop codons and remained in frame with V and J, and every other rearrangement counted as non-productive. Following IMGT convention, CDR3 was defined as the stretch from the second conserved V-encoded cysteine to the conserved J-encoded phenylalanine. The earlier analysis of some 600 of the donors excluded sequences that lacked an unambiguous match to a single V gene segment. In an earlier analysis of 450 to 750 of the donors, a V segment was called functional when productive rearrangements were above 56.7%, and segregating when the standard deviation between donors exceeded 5%. To diagnose cytomegalovirus status from the catalog of TCR beta chain sequences, a statistical classification framework was built. In a later analysis, TCR nucleotide sequences were compared against IMGT/GENE-DB human TR gene sequences so that V and J genes could be assigned. A later analysis assigned CDR3 sequences and most-parsimonious VDJ recombination scenarios with the TCRdist pipeline. In a later analysis, each TCR beta chain was defined by its CDR3 amino acid sequence together with its V-gene family, and reads lacking a unique V-gene family were excluded. A later analysis removed 600 or so highly shared, low-generation-probability nucleotide sequences to deal with suspected cross-contamination and a sequencing artifact. In a later analysis, a clonal expansion index was calculated for each public chain from normalized within-repertoire ranks of inferred template counts. In a later analysis, generation probabilities were computed using a VDJ recombination model fitted to out-of-frame rearrangements, and the results were checked against IGoR. A later analysis scored TCR-TCR, TCR-HLA and TCR-CMV co-occurrence with hypergeometric tests, applying a repertoire-size bias correction to TCR pairs. To estimate false discovery rates, a later analysis permuted the HLA or CMV assignments 20 times. In a later analysis, co-occurring TCRs were grouped with DBSCAN, and TCRdist sequence similarity was added when clustering was performed within HLA-allele-positive subsets. Repertoires with fewer than 30,000 or more than 120,000 public chains, plus five repertoires with anomalous nucleotide sharing, were excluded from co-occurrence clustering. TCRdb took this table from immuneACCESS and kept in-frame rearrangements with V and J called. Such tables lack part of the clones; where checked against another copy, unresolved V genes explain under half of the gap, and the rest is unexplained. V and J calls and clone size are given by that table; D and trimming were obtained from the DNA. Here the sample has 95,000 to 150,000 clones; around four fifths occur a single time. Of the sample, about 19% falls within the top ten clones.

The cohort consisted of fewer than 700 healthy bone marrow donors. At the time of sampling, every cohort member was nominally healthy, though immune exposures that went unrecorded were likely present. The donor tested CMV seropositive and was one of the 289 seropositive cohort members. A peripheral blood sample was collected from each donor, and TCR beta sequencing was performed on peripheral blood mononuclear cells. Genomic DNA extraction from the blood cell samples was performed with the Qiagen DNeasy Blood Extraction Kit. The CDR3 measures 17 amino acids from cysteine to phenylalanine. The entry retains the CDR3 DNA only, 51 bases that are in frame from base 1. After removal of 0 bases from V and 4 bases from J, the junction retains 8 bases not matched to a gene. In the germline V gene, CDR1 corresponds to SGHRS and CDR2 to YFSETQ.

The TCR sequence derives from a man aged 18 to 29 in good health and CMV-seropositive. Input material: PBMCs. Recombination connected TRBV5-1 to TRBJ1-1; 11 junctional bases match TRBD1. DNA sequence: TGCGCCAGCAGCTTGGCCCAGGGACAGGGGGGGGGCACTGAAGCTTTCTTT. Its protein is CASSLAQGQGGGTEAFF.